The source of this TCR beta chain is a study of shared T cell receptors in the human thymus. TCRdb keeps only in-frame clones here, not all; method: immunoSEQ multiplex PCR. The data show roughly 710,000 clones, 80% to 90% seen once. This sample was shared with a second study, whose subject was human thymus T cells. That source reports: Infants served as donors; they were healthy and Finnish and were having corrective surgery for congenital heart defects. Resected material from corrective heart surgery provided the thymus tissue analysed. Blood and thymic repertoires both appeared biased in V and J gene usage. A high degree of thymic repertoire overlap among unrelated individuals was reported in related research.

Sequenced sample: thymocytes. The receptor's source is a girl under two years old with a congenital heart defect.

The DNA for the CDR3 is TGTGCCAGCAGCCAAGGGGGGCCGAACACAGATACGCAGTATTTT. Translated: CASSQGGPNTDTQYF. The chain joins TRBV4-2 to TRBJ2-3; maybe TRBD1 (6 bases). Trimming stripped 1 base from V and 2 bases from J, with 10 bases between. CDR3 length: 15 amino acids. The germline V gene encodes CDR1 LGHNA and CDR2 YNFKEQ.